One sample yielded the 22 T cell receptor beta chains listed below, sequenced in a study of T cell repertoires in cytomegalovirus infection. The antigens these receptors bind are not known. Via MiXCR, TCRdb re-called the reads, giving one row per CDR3 protein. This sample has some 940,000 distinct CDR3 sequences, with roughly a third found just once. Sequenced here: cultured CD8+ T cells from PBMCs, sampled from culture after CMV antigen stimulation. The receptors come from a human donor in good health (CMV status not recorded). Some clones in this sample may be carry-over from other donors' samples.

This clonotype was counted at least ten times. The chain has TRBV7-6 and TRBJ1-2, with TRBD1 matching over 9 bases. Losses at the gene ends were 0 bases for V and 5 bases for J; bases not matched to a gene: 4. Germline V gene sequence: CDR1 SGHVS, CDR2 FNYEAQ. The CDR3 has 15 residues. The CDR3 DNA sequence: TGTGCCAGCAGCTTAGCGGGGACAGGGTCTTATGGCTACACCTTC. This translates into CASSLAGTGSYGYTF.

This clonotype was counted at least ten times. This chain joins TRBV12-3 or TRBV12-4 and TRBJ2-5; D is tentatively TRBD1 or TRBD2 (5 bases each). V was cut by 6 bases and J by 0 bases, with 17 bases left in between. The CDR3 has 16 residues. The chain's CDR3 is CASSPGARQNQETQYF. Here the CDR3 DNA reads TGTGCCAGCAGCCCCGGGGCAAGACAGAACCAAGAGACCCAGTACTTC.

The chain uses TRBV5-8 and TRBJ2-3; D unresolved. The CDR3 runs to 14 residues. V was pared by 1 base and J by 2 bases, with 8 bases between. Per germline, CDR1 SGHTS and CDR2 YDEGEE. The CDR3 is CASSLIPITDTQYF. CDR3 in DNA: TGTGCCAGCAGCTTGATACCGATCACAGATACGCAGTATTTT.

This clonotype occurred a few times. The V call is TRBV10-2, the J call TRBJ1-2; no clear D gene. The V and J ends lost 0 bases and 4 bases respectively, with 6 bases between them. The V gene's germline CDR1 is WSHSY and CDR2 SAAADI. CDR3 length: 13 amino acids. CDR3 nucleotides: TGCGCCAGCAGTGAGTCGCGGGTCTATGGCTACACCTTC. It encodes CASSESRVYGYTF.

This clonotype was observed a handful of times. J is TRBJ2-1 and V is TRBV7-9, with TRBD2 matching over 12 bases. J was trimmed by 6 bases and V by 5 bases; bases with no gene match: 8. CDR3 length equals 16 residues. Germline V gives CDR1 SEHNR, CDR2 FQNEAQ (reference sequence). DNA of the CDR3: TGTGCCAGCAGCATGGCTAGCGGGGGGGCCCTCAATGAGCAGTTCTTC. Its translation: CASSMASGGALNEQFF.

This clonotype was picked up a small number of times. This sequence joins TRBV27 and TRBJ1-1, with D maybe TRBD1 (5 bases). V lost 5 bases, J lost 5 bases, and 15 bases lay in between. The germline gives CDR1 MNHEY, CDR2 SMNVEV (reference sequence). The CDR3 has 14 amino acids. The CDR3 sequence is CASSRSGLFTEAFF. CDR3 in DNA: TGTGCCAGCAGTCGGTCGGGGCTGTTTACTGAAGCTTTCTTT.

The genes are TRBV7-2 and TRBJ1-5; D unresolved. The CDR3 is 16 residues long. V was pared by 5 bases and J by 1 base, with 15 bases between. Germline values: CDR1 SGHTA, CDR2 FQGNSA. This chain's CDR3 is CASSQSGFKSNQPQHF. The CDR3 bases are TGTGCCAGCAGCCAATCGGGTTTCAAAAGCAATCAGCCCCAGCATTTT.

This chain links TRBV5-1 with TRBJ2-7; maybe TRBD2 (5 bases). CDR3 length: 15 amino acids. V lost 4 bases and J lost 0, with 14 bases in between. From germline, CDR1 is SGHRS and CDR2 YFSETQ. The CDR3 loop reads CASSQDGMSSYEQYF. For the CDR3, the DNA is TGCGCCAGCAGCCAGGACGGGATGAGCTCCTACGAGCAGTACTTC.

The chain employs TRBV19 and TRBJ2-3; D not certain. The germline gives CDR1 LNHDA, CDR2 SQIVND (reference sequence). This CDR3 comprises 16 residues. The V and J ends lost 1 base and 7 bases respectively, with 18 bases between them. The CDR3 bases are TGTGCCAGTAGTATAGGACCGGACGGAAAGAGCCATACGCAGTATTTT. Residues: CASSIGPDGKSHTQYF.

The chain links TRBV5-8 to TRBJ2-7; 7 bases are a match to TRBD1. The length of the CDR3 is 14 residues. Germline V lookup: CDR1 SGHTS, CDR2 YDEGEE. Unmatched junction bases numbered 5, after V lost 2 bases and J lost 3 bases. The CDR3 sequence is CASSFYGQDYEQYF. As DNA, the CDR3 is TGTGCCAGCAGCTTTTATGGACAGGACTACGAGCAGTACTTC.

The chain uses TRBV6-5 and TRBJ1-4; 7 nucleotides match TRBD1. Germline V gene lookup returns CDR1 MNHEY and CDR2 SVGAGI. CDR3 length: 17 amino acids. V lost 5 bases and J lost 7; bases outside the gene matches: 16. The DNA for the CDR3 is TGTGCCAGCAGTAGGATGGCCCGGGACAGAAGAGGTGAAAAACTGTTTTTT. Its translation: CASSRMARDRRGEKLFF.

The CDR3 sequence: CSASLVVWDRSNYGYTF. DNA of the CDR3: TGCAGTGCTAGCTTGGTCGTGTGGGACAGGAGTAACTATGGCTACACCTTC. The chain is built from TRBV20-1 and TRBJ1-2; 8 bases fit TRBD1. CDR1 is DFQATT and CDR2 is SNEGSKA in the germline V gene (reference sequence). V trimming: 3 bases; J trimming: 1 base; junction bases outside the gene matches: 13. CDR3 size: 17 residues.

CDR3 in amino acids: CASSYSAGGNSPLHF. CDR3 DNA sequence: TGTGCCAGCAGTTACTCGGCAGGTGGAAATTCACCCCTCCACTTT. This chain uses TRBV6-5 with TRBJ1-6; D remains ambiguous. Trimming cost V 0 bases and J 7 bases, with 10 bases left between them. The CDR3 length is 15 residues. Per germline, CDR1 MNHEY and CDR2 SVGAGI.

The V and J genes are TRBV25-1 and TRBJ1-1; tentatively, D is TRBD1 (6 bases). CDR1 MGHDK and CDR2 SYGVNS come from the germline V gene. The CDR3 has 14 residues. The V end lost 6 bases, the J end lost 1 base, and 12 bases lay between the germline ends. The CDR3 DNA is TGTGCCAGCAGCACAGGGTTTCAGAACACTGAAGCTTTCTTT. Translating it yields CASSTGFQNTEAFF.

This clonotype appeared many times. This chain connects TRBV4-1 to TRBJ2-1; D may correspond to TRBD1 or TRBD2 (5 bases each). The CDR3 consists of 13 residues. Trimming removed 4 bases from V and 8 bases from J, with 12 bases in between. Per germline, CDR1 MGHRA and CDR2 YSYEKL. CDR3 DNA: TGCGCCAGCAGCCCTTCAGGGAGCGATGAGCAGTTCTTC. This codes for CASSPSGSDEQFF.

The rearrangement links TRBV6-1 to TRBJ1-1; perhaps TRBD1 as D (6 bases). This CDR3 contains 16 residues. Germline CDR1 and CDR2: MNHNS and SASEGT. Trimming pared 0 bases from V and 5 bases from J, leaving 16 bases between. For the CDR3, the DNA is TGTGCCAGCAGTGAAGCGGGGGTTCAGGGGTGGACTGAAGCTTTCTTT. It specifies CASSEAGVQGWTEAFF.

In this sample, this clonotype turned up many times. The chain carries TRBV7-2 and TRBJ2-3; 10 bases fit TRBD2. V shed 5 bases, J shed 0 bases, and the junction held 2 bases outside the gene matches. This CDR3 region has 15 residues. Germline V gene data show CDR1 as SGHTA and CDR2 as FQGNSA. The CDR3 region has the DNA TGTGCCAGCAGCCAGACTAGCGGGAGCACAGATACGCAGTATTTT. It specifies CASSQTSGSTDTQYF. The full variable domain, completed using reference TRBV7-2 and TRBJ2-3, is GAGVSQSPSNKVTEKGKDVELRCDPISGHTALYWYRQSLGQGLEFLIYFQGNSAPDKSGLPSDRFSAERTGGSVSTLTIQRTQQEDSAVYLCASSQTSGSTDTQYFGPGTRLTVL.

The chain recombines TRBV12-3 or TRBV12-4 with TRBJ2-5; TRBD2 aligns across 8 bases. The CDR3 runs 14 residues. V was pared by 2 bases and J by 5 bases, with 4 bases of the junction left unmatched. Here the CDR3 DNA reads TGTGCCAGCAGTTTAAAGGGGACTAGGGAGACCCAGTACTTC. Its protein product is CASSLKGTRETQYF.

At least ten counts were recorded for this clonotype. The V gene is TRBV7-9, the J gene TRBJ2-1; no definite D call. Germline V gives CDR1 SEHNR, CDR2 FQNEAQ (reference sequence). This CDR3 spans 12 amino acids. V was trimmed by 1 base and J by 5 bases, leaving 3 bases between them. The CDR3 DNA reads TGTGCCAGCAGCTTAGGCCACAATGAGCAGTTCTTC. This translates into CASSLGHNEQFF.

This clonotype was observed many times. The chain has TRBV7-2 and TRBJ2-1; tentative D call: TRBD2 (7 bases). This CDR3 has 16 residues. Germline loops: CDR1 SGHTA, CDR2 FQGNSA. V was trimmed by 5 bases and J by 1 base, leaving 15 bases between them. DNA for the CDR3: TGTGCCAGCAGCCCCTGGGGGGGGGCTTCCTACAATGAGCAGTTCTTC. It encodes CASSPWGGASYNEQFF.

The rearrangement links TRBV6-6 to TRBJ2-7; D call uncertain. Germline CDR1 MNHNY, CDR2 SVGAGI (reference sequence). The CDR3 runs 12 residues. V was shortened by 0 bases and J by 7 bases, with 7 bases between the two germline ends. CDR3 coding DNA: TGTGCCAGCAGTTACTCGATCGGTGAGCAGTACGTC. Residues: CASSYSIGEQYV.

This clonotype was picked up a small number of times. The chain employs TRBV7-2 and TRBJ1-1; 10 nucleotides match TRBD1. Unmatched junction bases numbered 7, after V lost 4 bases and J lost 2 bases. The CDR3 extends over 16 amino acids. Per germline, CDR1 SGHTA and CDR2 FQGNSA. This chain's CDR3 is CASSYATGGVNTEAFF. DNA of the CDR3: TGTGCCAGCAGCTACGCGACAGGGGGCGTAAACACTGAAGCTTTCTTT.